Presented here are 14 T cell receptor beta chains from one specimen sequenced in a study of cytomegalovirus exposure and HLA in healthy donors. PCR was performed using 60 Vbeta and 13 Jbeta primers. Measured with immunoSEQ multiplex PCR; TCRdb has only the in-frame clones, and not every one. The data contain some 200,000 clones, under 80% of them singletons. Source material: PBMCs. The source of these receptors is a man in his forties or fifties in good health and CMV-seronegative.

The V call is TRBV6-6, the J call TRBJ2-2; 9 nucleotides line up with TRBD1. This CDR3 region has 14 residues. The germline gives CDR1 MNHNY, CDR2 SVGAGI (reference sequence). V trimming: 5 bases; J trimming: 6 bases; junction bases outside the gene matches: 4. Here the CDR3 reads CASSTNRGPGELFF. DNA for the CDR3: TGTGCCAGCAGTACAAACAGGGGGCCCGGGGAGCTGTTTTTT.

This clone was counted a single time. V and J are TRBV9 and TRBJ2-5, with a possible D match to TRBD2 (7 bases). Germline V gives CDR1 SGDLS, CDR2 YYNGEE. Between the trimmed V and J ends, which lost 4 bases and 2 bases, there was a span of 12 bases. This CDR3 contains 14 residues. The CDR3 loop reads CASSLGGGQETQYF. The DNA for the CDR3 is TGTGCCAGCAGCCTAGGGGGGGGGCAAGAGACCCAGTACTTC. Supplemented by reference TRBV9 and TRBJ2-5, the full variable domain reads DSGVTQTPKHLITATGQRVTLRCSPRSGDLSVYWYQQSLDQGLQFLIQYYNGEERAKGNILERFSAQQFPDLHSELNLSSLELGDSALYFCASSLGGGQETQYFGPGTRLLVL.

V is TRBV4-2 and J is TRBJ1-4, with TRBD1 matching over 8 bases. This CDR3 region has 14 residues. CDR1 is LGHNA and CDR2 is YNFKEQ in the germline V gene. Trimming cost V 4 bases and J 8 bases; bases outside gene matches: 6. The DNA of the CDR3 is TGTGCCAGCAGCCCGGATCGGGACAGGGAAAAACTGTTTTTT. Its translation is CASSPDRDREKLFF.

Only a few counts were recorded for this clone. The chain employs TRBV2 and TRBJ1-1, with D maybe TRBD1 (5 bases). Trimming took off 2 bases at V and 10 bases at J, with 14 bases between the two ends. CDR1 and CDR2 from the germline V gene are SNHLY and FYNNEI. The CDR3 loop spans 13 amino acids. The CDR3 reads CASSERGLSPAFF. The CDR3 DNA reads TGTGCCAGCAGTGAAAGGGGCTTAAGTCCAGCTTTCTTT.

The V call is TRBV5-1, the J call TRBJ1-2, with 9 bases that match TRBD1. After removal of 2 bases from V and 4 bases from J, the junction contained 12 bases not matched to a gene. The CDR3 length is 17 residues. Germline V CDR1 and CDR2: SGHRS, YFSETQ. In DNA, the CDR3 is TGCGCCAGCAGCTTACGTCCGACAGGGGGTGAGTCCTATGGCTACACCTTC. Its translation: CASSLRPTGGESYGYTF. Complete variable domain (other parts from reference TRBV5-1 and TRBJ1-2): KAGVTQTPRYLIKTRGQQVTLSCSPISGHRSVSWYQQTPGQGLQFLFEYFSETQRNKGNFPGRFSGRQFSNSRSEMNVSTLELGDSALYLCASSLRPTGGESYGYTFGSGTRLTVV.

J is TRBJ1-1 and V is TRBV7-2, with a weak D call TRBD1 (5 bases). The CDR3 is made up of 15 amino acids. Germline loops: CDR1 SGHTA, CDR2 FQGNSA. V lost 1 base and J 5 bases, leaving 14 bases between the germline ends. In DNA form, the CDR3 reads TGTGCCAGCAGCTTAGAAAAGGGTGCAGGGACTGAAGCTTTCTTT. Encoded protein: CASSLEKGAGTEAFF. Drawing the rest from reference TRBV7-2 and TRBJ1-1, the complete variable domain is GAGVSQSPSNKVTEKGKDVELRCDPISGHTALYWYRQSLGQGLEFLIYFQGNSAPDKSGLPSDRFSAERTGGSVSTLTIQRTQQEDSAVYLCASSLEKGAGTEAFFGQGTRLTVV.

The V call is TRBV5-1, the J call TRBJ1-6; 8 bases are a match to TRBD1. Germline trimming cut 0 bases from V and 9 bases from J; bases unmatched to any gene: 8. From germline, CDR1 is SGHRS and CDR2 YFSETQ. The length of the CDR3 is 16 residues. The CDR3 region is CASSLGQGPSTSPLHF. The CDR3 nucleotides are TGCGCCAGCAGCTTGGGACAGGGGCCATCAACTTCACCCCTCCACTTT. Based on the CDR3 plus reference TRBV5-1 and TRBJ1-6, the full variable domain is KAGVTQTPRYLIKTRGQQVTLSCSPISGHRSVSWYQQTPGQGLQFLFEYFSETQRNKGNFPGRFSGRQFSNSRSEMNVSTLELGDSALYLCASSLGQGPSTSPLHFGNGTRLTVT.

There are a few counts of this clone. The gene calls are TRBV5-6 and TRBJ1-6, with D perhaps TRBD1 (5 bases). The length of the CDR3 is 15 residues. With 6 bases removed from V and 10 bases from J, the gap between germline ends came to 20 bases. Germline V gene lookup returns CDR1 SGHDT and CDR2 YYEEEE. The CDR3 is CASTLGAGNDSPLHF. The CDR3 region has the DNA TGTGCCAGCACCCTAGGGGCGGGGAATGACTCACCCCTCCACTTT.

V gene TRBV6-6 combines with J gene TRBJ2-1, with TRBD1 matching 11 bases. The CDR3 extends over 14 amino acids. With 2 bases clipped from V and 10 bases from J, the junction kept 4 bases outside the gene matches. CDR1 MNHNY and CDR2 SVGAGI come from the germline V gene (reference sequence). The CDR3 region is CASSYRDRGEEQFF. The CDR3 DNA reads as TGTGCCAGCAGTTACAGGGACAGGGGGGAGGAGCAGTTCTTC.

The CDR3 DNA reads TGTGCCAGCAGTTTTTTGAGTGGGACTAATCAGCCCCAGCATTTT. It yields the protein CASSFLSGTNQPQHF. V is TRBV28 and J is TRBJ1-5, with D possibly matching TRBD1 (5 bases). Trimming left V 3 bases short and J 4 bases short, with 13 bases between. The CDR3 consists of 15 residues. Germline V CDR1 and CDR2: MDHEN, SYDVKM.

V is TRBV11-3 and J is TRBJ2-1; maybe TRBD2 (6 bases). V lost 3 bases and J 6 bases, leaving 9 bases between the germline ends. The CDR3 has 13 amino acids. Germline V CDR1 and CDR2: SGHNT, YENEEA. CDR3 coding DNA: TGTGCCAGCAGCTTGCTGGGGGGCAATGAGCAGTTCTTC. This sequence encodes CASSLLGGNEQFF.

The V call is TRBV6-5, the J call TRBJ1-4; no definite D call. Germline lookup yields CDR1 MNHEY and CDR2 SVGAGI. With 6 bases removed from V and 7 bases from J, the gap between germline ends came to 12 bases. The CDR3 is made up of 13 amino acids. CDR3 nucleotides: TGTGCCAGCAGGAGAAGGGAGGCTGAAAAACTGTTTTTT. This sequence encodes CASRRREAEKLFF.

The CDR3 DNA reads as TGTGCCAGCAGCTCCTTACAAACGCAGTATTTT. This encodes CASSSLQTQYF. The chain joins TRBV6-1 to TRBJ2-3; D is uncertain. The CDR3 runs to 11 residues. V was cut by 6 bases and J by 9 bases, with 10 bases left in between. Germline CDR1 is MNHNS and CDR2 is SASEGT.

Only a few counts were recorded for this clone. V usage is TRBV6-1 and J usage is TRBJ2-5; 9 bases agree with TRBD1. Germline loops: CDR1 MNHNS, CDR2 SASEGT. This CDR3 contains 14 residues. V trimming: 10 bases; J trimming: 5 bases; junction bases outside the gene matches: 11. CDR3: CATDRGNTGETQYF. The CDR3 bases are TGTGCCACCGACAGGGGGAATACGGGGGAGACCCAGTACTTC.